This T cell receptor (beta chain) was obtained from a study of cytomegalovirus exposure and HLA in healthy donors. Study-wide results and caveats: Earlier findings revealed that most TCR beta V segments proved productive either about 87% or about 30% of the time.

PCR employed 60 Vbeta and 13 Jbeta primers. Profiled with immunoSEQ multiplex PCR; TCRdb holds only in-frame clones, not every one. Found here are around 50,000 clones, around three fifths of them singletons; the top ten hold around 11%. This clone appeared a few times. Its matching antigen is unknown. The sequencing input was PBMCs. This TCR derives from a human donor in good health.

The CDR3, as DNA: TGTGCCAGCGGGGAGGGGGGCGGACGTAATCAGCCCCAGCATTTT. The encoded protein is CASGEGGGRNQPQHF. The V gene is TRBV7-9, the J gene TRBJ1-5, with D perhaps TRBD1 (6 bases). This CDR3 is 15 amino acids long. Germline-derived CDR1 and CDR2 are SEHNR and FQNEAQ (reference sequence). Deletions cut 8 bases from V and 4 bases from J, with 18 bases between.